These 2 T cell receptor beta chains were sequenced from one sample in a study of T cell repertoires in ileal Crohn's disease. Sequencing used immunoSEQ multiplex PCR; TCRdb keeps in-frame clones, though not all of them. The sample holds about 6,600 clones, about two thirds seen once. Source material: ileal tissue. Every receptor here comes from an adult with Crohn's disease.

The chain links TRBV11-3 to TRBJ2-7; D perhaps matches TRBD2 (6 bases). Trimming took off 5 bases at V and 2 bases at J, with 10 bases between the two ends. The CDR3 contains 13 residues. CDR1 is SGHNT, CDR2 YENEEA, per germline. This CDR3 reads CASSRSGTYEQYF. CDR3 nucleotides: TGTGCCAGCAGCCGTAGCGGCACCTACGAGCAGTACTTC.

The chain employs TRBV2 and TRBJ2-2; D not certain. The CDR3 runs to 12 residues. Looked up from germline, CDR1 is SNHLY and CDR2 is FYNNEI. V lost 5 bases and J lost 7, with 8 bases in between. The CDR3 bases are TGTGCCAGCAGTTTAGTCGGCGGGGAGCTGTTTTTT. Its translation is CASSLVGGELFF.